This note documents a single T cell receptor (beta chain) sequence. What it binds is not known. Vbeta (60) and Jbeta (13) primers were used in the PCR. Assay: immunoSEQ multiplex PCR; the TCRdb copy retains only in-frame clones and omits some. The sample holds around 100,000 clones; more than 75% are singletons and the top ten take 10%. The ends lost 0 bases at V and 2 bases at J; junction bases unmatched: 1. The CDR3 is made up of 15 amino acids. Germline assignment: CDR1 WNHNN and CDR2 SYGVQD (reference sequence). These data belong to a study of cytomegalovirus exposure and HLA in healthy donors. Overall study findings and caveats: Most TCR sequences proved rare, with some public TCRs found in many donors.

The chain is built from TRBV10-1 and TRBJ1-3; 7 bases match TRBD1. The sequence was collected from a woman aged 18-29 years in good health and CMV-seropositive. The sequencing input was PBMCs. CDR3 nucleotide sequence: TGCGCCAGCAGTGAGTCGCAGGGGGCTGGAAACACCATATATTTT. It translates to CASSESQGAGNTIYF.